This T cell receptor (beta chain) emerged from a study of cytomegalovirus exposure and HLA in healthy donors. Study findings and constraints: Reportedly, a later analysis found an Asian-associated ancestry cluster had fewer N-insertions than the approximately 670-donor mean. It has been reported that TCR beta sequences accurately predicted the HLA-A and HLA-B alleles of most subjects. Sequencing probably produced one cluster of sequence variants that were highly shared.

Notes on this clone: As yet, its antigen is unknown.

Researchers ran the PCR with 60 Vbeta and 13 Jbeta primers. The data were produced by immunoSEQ multiplex PCR, yet TCRdb's version contains in-frame clones alone and is incomplete. The sample carries approximately 160,000 clones, over 75% recorded once. The sequence derives from a woman aged 18-29 years in good health and CMV-seronegative. Sequences were obtained from PBMCs.

CDR3 sequence (DNA): TGTGCCAGCAGCCAGGCAGGTCTATCTGAAGCTTTCTTT. Protein: CASSQAGLSEAFF. The chain combines TRBV14 with TRBJ1-1; D is undetermined. The CDR3 has 13 amino acids. V was trimmed by 3 bases and J by 6 bases, leaving 11 bases between them. Germline CDR1 reads SGHDN; CDR2 reads FVKESK. Using reference TRBV14 and TRBJ1-1 for the parts outside the CDR3, the full variable domain is EAGVTQFPSHSVIEKGQTVTLRCDPISGHDNLYWYRRVMGKEIKFLLHFVKESKQDESGMPNNRFLAERTGGTYSTLKVQPAELEDSGVYFCASSQAGLSEAFFGQGTRLTVV.